The T cell receptor (beta chain) described here comes from a study of blood T cell repertoires in COVID-19. Across the whole study: The United States, Italy and Spain were the sources of the acute and convalescent COVID-19 samples. T cells, B-cell-depleted T cells, or PBMCs provided the cDNA or gDNA that served as material.

Germline loops: CDR1 SEHNR, CDR2 FQNEAQ (reference sequence). Trimming stripped 1 base from V and 6 bases from J, with 7 bases between. CDR3 length: 13 amino acids. Sequencing was performed with immunoSEQ multiplex PCR; in TCRdb, only in-frame clones are kept and a portion is missing. The table shows approximately 300,000 clones, with about 85% occurring only once. What was sequenced was peripheral blood. The chain joins TRBV7-9 to TRBJ1-3; D remains unclear. The sequence was collected from a woman between 45 and 65 years old who had recovered from COVID-19. This CDR3 reads CASSLERLNTIYF. Written as DNA, the CDR3 is TGTGCCAGCAGCTTAGAGAGGTTAAACACCATATATTTT.